The 9 T cell receptor beta chains given below trace back to one sample, sequenced in a study of blood T cell repertoires in COVID-19. Profiling relied on immunoSEQ multiplex PCR, and the TCRdb table lists in-frame clones only, not all of them. The sample carries under 350,000 clones, around 92% recorded once. The sequencing sample was made of peripheral blood. Receptors were obtained from a woman in her twenties or thirties with COVID-19, enrolled during active disease.

In its sample, this clone was seen once. The chain uses TRBV30 and TRBJ2-6, with D perhaps TRBD1 (7 bases). Trimming left V 4 bases short and J 1 base short, with 11 bases between. Germline assignment: CDR1 GTSNPN and CDR2 SVGIG (reference sequence). CDR3 length equals 15 residues. The CDR3 DNA reads as TGTGCCTGGAACCAGGGGGGTTCTGGGGCCAACGTCCTGACTTTC. Its translation is CAWNQGGSGANVLTF.

The chain combines TRBV19 with TRBJ1-5, with D possibly TRBD1 on 5 matching bases. This CDR3 comprises 14 residues. Between the trimmed V and J ends, which lost 8 bases and 1 base, there was a span of 12 bases. CDR1 and CDR2 from the germline V gene are LNHDA and SQIVND (reference sequence). The CDR3: CASDSIGSNQPQHF. Here the CDR3 DNA reads TGTGCCAGTGACAGTATAGGGAGCAATCAGCCCCAGCATTTT.

J is TRBJ2-7 and V is TRBV5-5, with 7 bases fitting TRBD2. Germline V CDR1 and CDR2: SGHKS, YYEKEE (reference sequence). The CDR3 sequence is 13 residues long. V lost 3 bases to trimming and J lost 4 bases; unmatched junction nucleotides: 4. CDR3 residues: CASSYGTTYEQYF. The CDR3 DNA sequence: TGTGCCAGCAGCTATGGGACTACATACGAGCAGTACTTC.

This clone was seen once. V gene TRBV30 combines with J gene TRBJ2-1, with 7 bases matching TRBD2. This CDR3 has 16 amino acids. V gave up 1 base and J gave up 2 bases; unmatched junction bases: 8. Germline V CDR1 and CDR2: GTSNPN, SVGIG (reference sequence). The CDR3 region has the DNA TGTGCCTGGAGTGCCCCAGGCGGGGGAGCCTACAATGAGCAGTTCTTC. It yields the protein CAWSAPGGGAYNEQFF.

The rearrangement links TRBV6-5 to TRBJ2-7; the match to TRBD1 covers 8 bases. This CDR3 is built from 15 residues. In germline, CDR1 is MNHEY, CDR2 SVGAGI. Losses at the gene ends were 5 bases for V and 0 bases for J; bases not matched to a gene: 6. Written as DNA, the CDR3 is TGTGCCAGCAGTCGAGACGGGACAGGCTCCTACGAGCAGTACTTC. Its protein product is CASSRDGTGSYEQYF.

V gene TRBV10-3 combines with J gene TRBJ1-2; D possibly corresponds to TRBD1 (5 bases). From germline, CDR1 is ENHRY and CDR2 SYGVKD. CDR3 length: 12 residues. V lost 6 bases, J lost 8 bases, and 13 bases lay in between. The CDR3 DNA reads TGTGCCATCAGGGGCCGGGACTCCGGCTACACCTTC. Amino acid sequence: CAIRGRDSGYTF.

J is TRBJ2-5 and V is TRBV6-2 or TRBV6-3; a possible D gene is TRBD1 (6 bases). Germline CDR1 and CDR2: MNHEY and SVGEGT. The CDR3 sequence is 15 residues long. Between the trimmed V and J ends, which lost 2 bases and 4 bases, there was a span of 14 bases. The CDR3 coding sequence is TGTGCCAGCAGTTACAGACGACAAGGGGGAGAGACCCAGTACTTC. Its translation: CASSYRRQGGETQYF.

The rearrangement joins TRBV28 to TRBJ2-1; D possibly uses TRBD1 or TRBD2 (7 bases each). This CDR3 is 15 amino acids long. CDR1 and CDR2 (germline): MDHEN, SYDVKM. The ends were cut back, 4 bases at V and 6 bases at J, with 16 bases in the middle. CDR3 protein: CASSSWEGAGNEQFF. CDR3 DNA sequence: TGTGCCAGCAGTTCATGGGAGGGGGCGGGCAATGAGCAGTTCTTC. Full variable domain (rest looked up from reference TRBV28 and TRBJ2-1): DVKVTQSSRYLVKRTGEKVFLECVQDMDHENMFWYRQDPGLGLRLIYFSYDVKMKEKGDIPEGYSVSREKKERFSLILESASTNQTSMYLCASSSWEGAGNEQFFGPGTRLTVL.

The chain is built from TRBV3-1 (or the pseudogene TRBV3-2) and TRBJ2-5, with 11 bases aligning to TRBD2. V dropped 4 bases and J dropped 5; count of bases not matched to a gene: 3. Germline V CDR1 and CDR2: LGHDT, YNNKEL (reference sequence). This CDR3 has 14 residues. The CDR3 sequence: CASSLSGGAETQYF. The CDR3 coding sequence is TGTGCCAGCAGCCTTAGCGGGGGGGCTGAGACCCAGTACTTC.